The clone carrying this T cell receptor beta chain was seen many times. Its antigen is as yet unknown. They built TCR cDNA with 5'RACE template switching, a step that put in a universal primer site and UMIs. TCRdb called the 5' RACE reads again in MiXCR, with one record for every CDR3 protein. The sample comprises some 250,000 distinct CDR3 sequences, 3.6% of which are singletons, and 19% rests with the top ten. With 0 bases removed from V and 5 bases from J, the gap between germline ends came to 19 bases. This CDR3 comprises 17 residues. The germline CDR1 and CDR2 sequences are MNHEY and SVGAGI. This entry is derived from a study of T cells after yellow fever vaccination. General observations from the study: Reappearance after the booster was seen for most primary-vaccination clones, at roughly 96% CD4 and around 90% CD8.

The chain joins TRBV6-5 to TRBJ1-2, with a weak D call TRBD1 (5 bases). The TCR originated in a man between 18 and 29 years old who received the YFV17D yellow fever vaccine. The source was PBMCs, collected 15 days after the yellow fever booster vaccination. CDR3 loop: CASSYSSGRGGSYGYTF. For the CDR3, the DNA is TGTGCCAGCAGTTACTCCAGTGGAAGGGGCGGGAGTTATGGCTACACCTTC.